This paragraph reports one TCR beta chain. Its target is unknown. With a J-beta primer mix and a sample-barcoded 5' primer, a second PCR ran about 7 to 12 cycles. TCRdb reprocessed the 5' RACE reads via MiXCR and lists one record per CDR3 protein. The repertoire consists of under 850,000 distinct CDR3 sequences, with about 37% occurring once and the leading ten covering roughly 13%. In germline, CDR1 is MNHEY, CDR2 SVGEGT. V was pared by 2 bases and J by 3 bases, with 11 bases between. This CDR3 is built from 15 residues. The data were taken from a study of blood T cells in healthy people across ages. General study findings and limits: Versus aged donors, long-lived donors had higher diversity and more naive CD4+ cells. One million T cells yielded diversity estimates that were considered underestimates.

Sample donors were healthy Caucasian individuals that came from Russia, aged roughly 6 to 100. The sample, about 10 milliliters of peripheral blood, was drawn from each donor. The source is a man younger than 30 in good health. The V call is TRBV6-2 or TRBV6-3, the J call TRBJ1-5, with a possible D match to TRBD1 (6 bases). The material sequenced was blood. Here the CDR3 reads CASSYPNRANQPQHF. The CDR3 nucleotides read TGTGCCAGCAGTTACCCTAACAGGGCCAATCAGCCCCAGCATTTT.